These T cell receptor beta chains were read from a single sample in a study of T cells after posttransplantation cyclophosphamide. Method: immunoSEQ multiplex PCR; TCRdb's copy keeps in-frame clones and lacks some. The sample lists around 6,900 clones, 95% to 98% occurring once. The specimen was naive CD8+ T cells sorted from PBMCs. The receptors were gathered from a woman in her 30s in good health and a related stem cell transplant donor. CDR3s include the opening cysteine and the closing phenylalanine or tryptophan. The D gene is left open where the match is weak. A row's size may be missing; if present it is once, few, many or a size class.

-	TRBV7-9	-	TRBJ1-4	TGTGCCACGGATCTGTACGGGGGTAATGAAAAACTGTTTTTT	CATDLYGGNEKLFF
-	TRBV9	TRBD2	TRBJ2-1	TGTGCCAGCAGCGGGCTAGCGGGGGCGGTGCAGTTCTTC	CASSGLAGAVQFF
-	TRBV4-3	TRBD1	TRBJ1-2	TGCGCCAGCAGCCGCGACAGGGGGAACTATGGCTACACCTTC	CASSRDRGNYGYTF
-	TRBV9	TRBD2	TRBJ2-3	TGTGCCAGCAGCGTAGGCGGGGGGGTGAGGGATACGCAGTATTTT	CASSVGGGVRDTQYF
-	TRBV13	TRBD1	TRBJ1-1	TGTGCCAGCAGCTTGCAGGGGGCCATCCTGTTCTCCACTGAAGCTTTCTTT	CASSLQGAILFSTEAFF
-	TRBV7-9	TRBD1	TRBJ2-7	TGTGCCAGCAGCGGGACAGGGGCAGTTTACGAGCAGTACTTC	CASSGTGAVYEQYF
-	TRBV4-3	TRBD1	TRBJ1-1	TGCGCTAGCAGCCAAGACAGGGGCGCTGAAGCTTTCTTT	CASSQDRGAEAFF
-	TRBV5-6	-	TRBJ1-1	TGTGCCAGCAGCTTGGACCAGATGAACACTGAAGCTTTCTTT	CASSLDQMNTEAFF
-	TRBV27	-	TRBJ2-1	TGTGCCAGCAGTCTGACAGACTACAATGAGCAGTTCTTC	CASSLTDYNEQFF
-	TRBV7-9	-	TRBJ2-1	TGTGCCAGCAGCTTTCCAACAGGGTCCCGAGTGGGGGATGAGCAGTTCTTC	CASSFPTGSRVGDEQFF
-	TRBV4-1	TRBD1	TRBJ1-1	TGCGCCAGCAGCCAAGACCCCCCGGGGGTTGGGACAGATACTGAAGCTTTCTTT	CASSQDPPGVGTDTEAFF
-	TRBV29-1	-	TRBJ2-3	TGCAGCGTCGGCCCGGGGAGCACAGATACGCAGTATTTT	CSVGPGSTDTQYF
-	TRBV27	-	TRBJ1-5	TGTGCCAGCAGTCCTGATACGGGAGGTCAGCCCCAGCATTTT	CASSPDTGGQPQHF
-	TRBV29-1	-	TRBJ1-2	TGCAGCGCCTCGGGGGATGGTAACTATGGCTACACCTTC	CSASGDGNYGYTF
-	TRBV4-1	TRBD2	TRBJ2-7	TGCGCCAGCAGCCAAGACAATAGCGGGCTCTCCTACGAGCAGTACTTC	CASSQDNSGLSYEQYF
-	TRBV11-2	TRBD2	TRBJ2-1	TGTGCCAGCAGCTTAGGGTTGACTAGCGGGGGGCCAATCTACAATGAGCAGTTCTTC	CASSLGLTSGGPIYNEQFF
-	TRBV29-1	TRBD1	TRBJ2-7	TGCAGCGTGATGCTCAGGGACAGGGGATCCTCCTACGAGCAGTACTTC	CSVMLRDRGSSYEQYF
once	TRBV5-4	-	TRBJ2-1	TGTGCCAGCACGCCTAGCTCTAACAATGAGCAGTTCTTC	CASTPSSNNEQFF
-	TRBV7-9	TRBD2	TRBJ2-3	TGTGCCAGCAGCGTCAGCGGGGGGAGCACAGATACGCAGTATTTT	CASSVSGGSTDTQYF
-	TRBV7-9	-	TRBJ2-7	TGTGCCAGCAGCCACCCGTTGAGCTCCTACGAGCAGTACTTC	CASSHPLSSYEQYF
-	TRBV9	TRBD1	TRBJ1-2	TGTGCCAGCAGCGCCGGACAGGGGGCTTTATGGGGCTACACCTTC	CASSAGQGALWGYTF
-	TRBV4-1	-	TRBJ2-7	TGCGCCAGCAGCCAAGAATTTGGCGGCGGCGGGATCTACGAGCAGTACTTC	CASSQEFGGGGIYEQYF
-	TRBV19	TRBD2	TRBJ2-1	TGTGCCAGTAGTATTCTCGCGGGGGGGAGTGAGCAGTTCTTC	CASSILAGGSEQFF
-	TRBV27	TRBD2	TRBJ2-2	TGTGCCAGCCAACTAGGACTAGCGGCCGGGGAGCTGTTTTTT	CASQLGLAAGELFF
-	TRBV27	TRBD1	TRBJ1-1	TGTGCCAGCAGTTTATCCACGACAGGGGGCGGGACTGAAGCTTTCTTT	CASSLSTTGGGTEAFF
-	TRBV9	-	TRBJ1-1	TGTGCCAGCAGCGGGGGGGGTTGGGGCCCTGAAGCTTTCTTT	CASSGGGWGPEAFF
-	TRBV27	TRBD1	TRBJ2-7	TGTGCCAGCAGTTTAGTCAGGGGGCGCTTTAACGAGCAGTACTTC	CASSLVRGRFNEQYF
few	TRBV27	TRBD1	TRBJ1-6	TGTGCCAGCAGTCACGGACAGGGAGCTAATTCCCCCCTCCACTTT	CASSHGQGANSPLHF
-	TRBV10-3	TRBD1	TRBJ1-2	TGTGCCATCAGTGAGCCGGACAGGGTTCATGGCTACACCTTC	CAISEPDRVHGYTF
-	TRBV5-5	-	TRBJ1-6	TGTGCCAGCAGCCCAGGAGGGATTGAATCACCCCTCCACTTT	CASSPGGIESPLHF
-	TRBV5-1	-	TRBJ2-3	TGCGCCAGCAGCAATACAGGCACAGATACGCAGTATTTT	CASSNTGTDTQYF
-	TRBV4-3	TRBD2	TRBJ2-3	TGCGCCAGCAGCCCTCGTAGCGGGGGCAGCACAGATACGCAGTATTTT	CASSPRSGGSTDTQYF
-	TRBV6-1	-	TRBJ2-7	TGTGCCAGCAGGCCCGGGCAGGGGTTCGACGAGCAGTACTTC	CASRPGQGFDEQYF
-	TRBV27	-	TRBJ1-1	TGTGCCAGCAGTTTAATAGGGGGGAACACTGAAGCTTTCTTT	CASSLIGGNTEAFF
-	TRBV19	TRBD2	TRBJ2-1	TGTGCCAGTAGTCGCGCTAGCGGGGTGTACAATGAGCAGTTCTTC	CASSRASGVYNEQFF
-	TRBV11-2	-	TRBJ1-2	TGTGCCAGCAGCTTAGTAGCCGGGGGGTCCTATGGCTACACCTTC	CASSLVAGGSYGYTF
-	TRBV7-9	-	TRBJ1-4	TGTGCCAGCAGCTTAGGACAAATTTACCCCGCAACTAATGAAAAACTGTTTTTT	CASSLGQIYPATNEKLFF
once	TRBV11-2	-	TRBJ2-1	TGTGCCAGCAGCTTGGAACAGATCAATGAGCAGTTCTTC	CASSLEQINEQFF
-	TRBV11-3	-	TRBJ1-3	TGTGCCAGCAGCACCGGACACCTCTTTCGTTCCGTGTCTGGAAACACCATATATTTT	CASSTGHLFRSVSGNTIYF
-	TRBV7-9	-	TRBJ2-3	TGTGCCAGCAGCTTAGGATTTGGAGTGGATACGCAGTATTTT	CASSLGFGVDTQYF
-	TRBV19	-	TRBJ1-2	TGTGCCAGTAGTCCAGTCAGGAATTATGGCTACACCTTC	CASSPVRNYGYTF
-	TRBV7-9	-	TRBJ1-6	TGTGCCAGCAGCCCAGATCTGGTGTCACCCCTCCACTTT	CASSPDLVSPLHF
once	TRBV7-9	-	TRBJ2-3	TGTGCCAGCAGCTCCAGACAGTCCAGCACAGATACGCAGTATTTT	CASSSRQSSTDTQYF
-	TRBV6-5	TRBD2	TRBJ2-7	TGTGCCAGCAGTGTACTAGCGGGGGGAACCTACGAGCAGTACTTC	CASSVLAGGTYEQYF
-	TRBV13	TRBD1	TRBJ2-1	TGTGCCAGCAGTCCAGAAGACAGGGACAATGAGCAGTTCTTC	CASSPEDRDNEQFF
-	TRBV28	-	TRBJ1-4	TGTGCCAGCAGTTTTGATGGTAGTAAGGAAAAACTGTTTTTT	CASSFDGSKEKLFF
-	TRBV7-9	-	TRBJ1-2	TGTGCCAGCAGCGCATCCACATCCGGGGGCTACACCTTC	CASSASTSGGYTF
-	TRBV6-1	-	TRBJ2-7	TGTGCCAGCAGTCATGGACGGGGTAGCCTTAACGAGCAGTACTTC	CASSHGRGSLNEQYF
-	TRBV28	-	TRBJ2-3	TGTGCCAGCAGTTTAAACGGGGGGCGCGCAGATACGCAGTATTTT	CASSLNGGRADTQYF
-	TRBV6-5	TRBD1	TRBJ1-1	TGTGCCAGCAGTCACAGGGGCTCGAACACTGAAGCTTTCTTT	CASSHRGSNTEAFF
-	TRBV4-1	-	TRBJ2-2	TGCGCCAGCAGCCACGGCCAGGGGAACACCGGGGAGCTGTTTTTT	CASSHGQGNTGELFF
-	TRBV5-1	-	TRBJ1-1	TGCGCCAGCAGCCACCTAGGAGGGGCGGCTGAAGCTTTCTTT	CASSHLGGAAEAFF
-	TRBV4-3	-	TRBJ2-3	TGCGCCAGCAGCCAAGCGGGGTATACAGATACGCAGTATTTT	CASSQAGYTDTQYF